These 12 T cell receptor beta chains were all obtained from the same sample, sequenced in a study of T-cell reconstitution after alpha-beta-depleted transplantation in children. The library targeted TCRbeta and was prepared with unique molecular identifiers. TCRdb reprocessed the PCR reads via MiXCR and lists one record per CDR3 protein. The sample shows around 480,000 distinct CDR3 sequences, about 33% of them seen only once. The sample in question was PBMCs from the stem cell graft donor, obtained from the stem cell graft. These TCRs come from a human donor who donated a stem cell graft to a child with aplastic anemia.

This rearrangement joins TRBV10-3 to TRBJ2-3; 7 bases align to TRBD2. Unmatched junction bases numbered 6, after V lost 1 base and J lost 5 bases. The germline CDR1 and CDR2 sequences are ENHRY and SYGVKD. This CDR3 has 15 amino acids. Here the CDR3 reads CAISEFRREVDTQYF. The CDR3 DNA is TGTGCCATCAGTGAGTTTCGACGGGAGGTAGATACGCAGTATTTT.

V is TRBV28 and J is TRBJ2-5; 14 nucleotides align to TRBD2. Trimming at V came to 3 bases and at J to 4 bases, leaving 7 bases not matched to a gene. Germline assignment: CDR1 MDHEN and CDR2 SYDVKM. The CDR3 totals 17 residues. Here the CDR3 DNA reads TGTGCCAGCAGTTTGACTAGCGGGAGGGCGGTGGGAGAGACCCAGTACTTC. Protein product: CASSLTSGRAVGETQYF.

The V and J genes are TRBV28 and TRBJ1-5; D gene unclear. This CDR3 has 16 amino acids. The germline gives CDR1 MDHEN, CDR2 SYDVKM. V lost 6 bases and J lost 4, with 19 bases in between. The chain's CDR3 is CASRPNPGRVNQPQHF. CDR3 sequence (DNA): TGTGCCAGCAGGCCAAACCCCGGACGAGTAAATCAGCCCCAGCATTTT. Based on the CDR3 plus reference TRBV28 and TRBJ1-5, the full variable domain is DVKVTQSSRYLVKRTGEKVFLECVQDMDHENMFWYRQDPGLGLRLIYFSYDVKMKEKGDIPEGYSVSREKKERFSLILESASTNQTSMYLCASRPNPGRVNQPQHFGDGTRLSIL.

This clonotype was seen only a few times. This sequence joins TRBV10-3 and TRBJ2-1; perhaps TRBD2 as D (6 bases). There are 14 residues in the CDR3. V gave up 8 bases and J gave up 1 base, with 12 bases separating them. Germline assignment: CDR1 ENHRY and CDR2 SYGVKD. In DNA, the CDR3 is TGTGCCATCGGGACTTTGACGTCCTACAATGAGCAGTTCTTC. This translates into CAIGTLTSYNEQFF.

The table lists this clonotype with a few counts. The chain links TRBV6-4 to TRBJ2-7; the match to TRBD1 covers 7 bases. Trimming at V came to 10 bases and at J to 6 bases, leaving 18 bases not matched to a gene. CDR3 length equals 15 residues. Germline V gives CDR1 MRHNA, CDR2 SNTAGT. The CDR3 bases are TGTGCCACTACGAGACAGGGCGCTGGAATAGGCGAGCAGTACTTC. Protein sequence: CATTRQGAGIGEQYF.

V gene TRBV7-2 combines with J gene TRBJ1-4, with TRBD1 identical over 7 bases. The CDR3 sequence is 14 residues long. Unmatched junction bases numbered 6, after V lost 7 bases and J lost 4 bases. Germline-derived CDR1 and CDR2 are SGHTA and FQGNSA. The CDR3 protein is CASKETGYNEKLFF. The DNA of the CDR3 is TGTGCCAGCAAGGAGACAGGGTATAATGAAAAACTGTTTTTT.

CDR3 sequence: CASSLRLAQGGMNTEAFF. The CDR3 nucleotides read TGTGCCAGCAGCCTCCGTCTGGCCCAAGGGGGGATGAACACTGAAGCTTTCTTT. The rearrangement links TRBV27 to TRBJ1-1, with D perhaps TRBD1 (6 bases). Germline assignment: CDR1 MNHEY and CDR2 SMNVEV (reference sequence). The CDR3 has 18 amino acids. Trimming removed 6 bases at V and 0 bases at J, with 23 bases between.

V usage is TRBV28 and J usage is TRBJ2-1; D not certain. From germline, CDR1 is MDHEN and CDR2 SYDVKM. CDR3 length: 13 residues. The V end was cut by 10 bases, the J end by 5 bases, with 15 bases between. The CDR3 spells CATSVLRHNEQFF. The CDR3 region has the DNA TGTGCCACCTCGGTTCTGCGTCACAATGAGCAGTTCTTC.

This clonotype was recorded a few times. The chain joins TRBV7-2 to TRBJ2-5, with D possibly being TRBD1 (5 bases). CDR1 is SGHTA and CDR2 is FQGNSA in the germline V gene. The V end was cut by 4 bases, the J end by 5 bases, with 14 bases between. There are 14 residues in the CDR3. The CDR3 loop reads CASSSGAPMETQYF. The DNA of the CDR3 is TGTGCCAGCAGCTCTGGGGCGCCCATGGAGACCCAGTACTTC.

The chain uses TRBV12-3 or TRBV12-4 and TRBJ2-1; TRBD2 matches 8 bases. With V trimmed by 7 bases and J by 6 bases, 11 bases remained unmatched. This CDR3 contains 15 residues. CDR3 in DNA: TGTGCCAGCACCGGGACTAGTCCGAAGGGCAATGAGCAGTTCTTC. It yields the protein CASTGTSPKGNEQFF.

V is TRBV19 and J is TRBJ2-5; 7 nucleotides line up with TRBD2. V was pared by 1 base and J by 9 bases, with 11 bases of the junction left unmatched. CDR3 length: 15 amino acids. CDR1 is LNHDA, CDR2 SQIVND, per germline (reference sequence). The CDR3 bases are TGTGCCAGTAGTATAGGTGGGACTATCGATACCCCCCAGTACTTC. It yields the protein CASSIGGTIDTPQYF.

The chain has TRBV29-1 and TRBJ2-3, with 13 nucleotides matching TRBD2. V lost 6 bases, J lost 4 bases, and 7 bases stayed unmatched. CDR1 is SQVTM, CDR2 ANQGSEA, per germline. CDR3 length: 15 residues. The CDR3 bases are TGCAGCGTCCCCCGGACTAGCGGGAGTCCAGATACGCAGTATTTT. Translating gives CSVPRTSGSPDTQYF.